The clone carrying this TCR beta chain was recorded once. Its antigen is currently unknown. The record originates from a study of CD8+ T cells in alopecia areata. Treatment of the sample: oral pan-JAK inhibitor, 5-10 mg twice daily. V was shortened by 0 bases and J by 6 bases, with 10 bases between the two germline ends. The CDR3 extends over 14 amino acids. The V gene's germline CDR1 is SGHNT and CDR2 YYREEE (reference sequence). cDNA prepared by RNA extraction and subsequent reverse transcription served as the template for sequencing. Sequencing used immunoSEQ multiplex PCR; TCRdb keeps in-frame clones, though not all of them. The top ten hold less than 30% of the sample, which has 90,000 to 120,000 clones, around 84% seen once. Study results and caveats: Scalp and blood samples kept many expanded lesional clones throughout tofacitinib.

The J gene is TRBJ2-1, the V gene TRBV5-4; a weak D match, TRBD1 (5 bases). This TCR came from a human donor with alopecia areata. The sample here was CD8+ T cells sorted from blood, taken at week 24, from a patient treated with tofacitinib. In DNA form, the CDR3 reads TGTGCCAGCAGCTTGGCAGGGTACGGCAATGAGCAGTTCTTC. The encoded protein is CASSLAGYGNEQFF.